The sequence of this T cell receptor (beta chain) was determined in a study of cytomegalovirus exposure and HLA in healthy donors. The PCR had 60 Vbeta and 13 Jbeta primers. Measured with immunoSEQ multiplex PCR; TCRdb has only the in-frame clones, and not every one. There are hundreds of thousands of clones in the sample; roughly 82% occur only once, and around 6% lies in the top ten. Trimming shortened V by 4 bases and J by 12 bases, and 28 bases separated the two germline ends. This CDR3 comprises 17 residues. CDR1 SEHNR and CDR2 FQNEAQ come from the germline V gene (reference sequence). The sample was PBMCs. The receptor's source is a middle-aged man in good health and CMV-seropositive. The rearrangement joins TRBV7-9 to TRBJ2-1, with a tentative D call TRBD2 (6 bases). The CDR3 region is CASSSTVYSGDLSGQFF. The DNA for the CDR3 is TGTGCCAGCAGCTCCACGGTCTATTCGGGAGACCTCAGTGGGCAGTTCTTC.